These 24 T cell receptor beta chains originate from one sample sequenced in a study of CD8 T cells in ankylosing spondylitis. Study-level results: For ankylosing spondylitis blood, a TCR beta motif of under ten highly homologous variants appeared characteristic.

Their cognate antigens are unknown. Via MiXCR, TCRdb re-called the 5' RACE reads, giving one row per CDR3 protein. The table has about 200,000 distinct CDR3 sequences, roughly 6.6% seen once. The material sequenced was blood, either unsorted or a sorted T cell fraction (not recorded which). The receptors were gathered from a male donor with ankylosing spondylitis.

This clonotype was seen many times. The rearrangement uses TRBV9 and TRBJ1-2; 12 bases are a match to TRBD1. The CDR3 has 15 residues. V shed 3 bases, J shed 4 bases, and the junction held 4 bases outside the gene matches. Germline V lookup: CDR1 SGDLS, CDR2 YYNGEE. The CDR3 protein is CASSAGTGGTYGYTF. The DNA for the CDR3 is TGTGCCAGCAGCGCCGGGACAGGGGGCACCTATGGCTACACCTTC.

This clonotype was counted ten times or more. The rearrangement links TRBV7-9 to TRBJ2-1; possibly TRBD2 for D (6 bases). Trimming stripped 0 bases from V and 5 bases from J, with 14 bases between. CDR3 length: 16 amino acids. CDR1 is SEHNR and CDR2 is FQNEAQ in the germline V gene (reference sequence). The CDR3 DNA is TGTGCCAGCAGCTTAGCTGGGGGGATCCCGGACAATGAGCAGTTCTTC. Amino acid sequence: CASSLAGGIPDNEQFF. Drawing the rest from reference TRBV7-9 and TRBJ2-1, the complete variable domain is DTGVSQNPRHKITKRGQNVTFRCDPISEHNRLYWYRQTLGQGPEFLTYFQNEAQLEKSRLLSDRFSAERPKGSFSTLEIQRTEQGDSAMYLCASSLAGGIPDNEQFFGPGTRLTVL.

This clonotype was found many times. V usage is TRBV28 and J usage is TRBJ2-1; weak D call: TRBD2 (5 bases). This CDR3 contains 12 residues. V was shortened by 7 bases and J by 4 bases, with 8 bases between the two germline ends. Germline loops: CDR1 MDHEN, CDR2 SYDVKM. The CDR3 protein is CASKAEYNEQFF. The CDR3 DNA is TGTGCCAGCAAAGCGGAGTACAATGAGCAGTTCTTC.

This clonotype occurred a few times. The chain employs TRBV7-6 and TRBJ2-5; TRBD2 aligns across 14 bases. Germline V lookup: CDR1 SGHVS, CDR2 FNYEAQ. The CDR3 runs 19 residues. V lost 0 bases to trimming and J lost 2 bases; unmatched junction nucleotides: 8. CDR3 nucleotide sequence: TGTGCCAGCAGCTTAGCGGGGATGGGACTAGCGGGGGTTCAAGAGACCCAGTACTTC. It yields the protein CASSLAGMGLAGVQETQYF.

This clonotype showed up many times. V is TRBV5-1 and J is TRBJ2-3, with 7 bases fitting TRBD2. This CDR3 comprises 14 residues. Germline V gene sequence: CDR1 SGHRS, CDR2 YFSETQ. After removal of 1 base from V and 5 bases from J, the junction contained 4 bases not matched to a gene. CDR3 nucleotides: TGCGCCAGCAGCTTGACTAGCGCTCAAGATACGCAGTATTTT. Its translation: CASSLTSAQDTQYF.

This clonotype appeared many times. The gene calls are TRBV3-1 and TRBJ1-1; D gene uncertain. Germline lookup yields CDR1 LGHDT and CDR2 YNNKEL (reference sequence). Trimming removed 2 bases from V and 5 bases from J, with 6 bases in between. This CDR3 contains 12 residues. CDR3 coding DNA: TGTGCCAGCAGCCAATGGCGTACTGAAGCTTTCTTT. This codes for CASSQWRTEAFF.

This clonotype came up a few times. CDR3 coding DNA: TGTGCCAGCAGCATCTCCGGGACTAGCGGGGGGGCGAGCGGGACCCAGTACTTC. Its protein product is CASSISGTSGGASGTQYF. The chain couples TRBV7-3 to TRBJ2-5; 16 bases match TRBD2. The CDR3 consists of 18 residues. V dropped 5 bases and J dropped 7; count of bases not matched to a gene: 13. Germline loops: CDR1 SGHTA, CDR2 FQGTGA.

This clonotype showed up many times. The chain uses TRBV19 and TRBJ1-4; D gene uncertain. V was shortened by 7 bases and J by 6 bases, with 15 bases between the two germline ends. CDR3 size: 14 residues. The germline CDR1 and CDR2 sequences are LNHDA and SQIVND (reference sequence). This CDR3 is CASIKTNGDEKLFF. For the CDR3, the DNA is TGTGCCAGTATCAAAACGAACGGAGATGAAAAACTGTTTTTT.

In its sample, this clonotype was seen a few times. This chain connects TRBV20-1 to TRBJ2-1, with D perhaps being TRBD1 or TRBD2 (5 bases each). Germline values: CDR1 DFQATT, CDR2 SNEGSKA (reference sequence). The CDR3 consists of 16 residues. V lost 0 bases and J 8 bases, leaving 20 bases between the germline ends. CDR3: CSARDWGRPRGDEQFF. The CDR3 nucleotides are TGCAGTGCTAGAGATTGGGGACGGCCTAGGGGCGATGAGCAGTTCTTC.

The genes are TRBV24-1 and TRBJ2-7; weak D call: TRBD1 (6 bases). This CDR3 has 14 amino acids. The germline CDR1 and CDR2 sequences are KGHDR and SFDVKD. The V and J ends lost 3 bases and 0 bases respectively, with 8 bases between them. The CDR3 loop is CATSDTGPSYEQYF. In nucleotides, the CDR3 is TGTGCCACCAGTGATACAGGGCCCTCCTACGAGCAGTACTTC.

This clonotype was recorded many times. This rearrangement joins TRBV4-1 to TRBJ2-5, with a possible D match to TRBD1 (5 bases). This CDR3 is built from 14 residues. Germline values: CDR1 MGHRA, CDR2 YSYEKL. The germline V and J ends were trimmed by 4 bases and 5 bases, with 14 bases remaining between them. The CDR3 protein is CASSRTQGGETQYF. The CDR3 bases are TGCGCCAGCAGCCGTACTCAGGGTGGGGAGACCCAGTACTTC.

This clonotype has at least ten counts. The chain combines TRBV12-3 or TRBV12-4 with TRBJ2-2, with D perhaps assigned TRBD1 or TRBD2 (5 bases each). The CDR3 totals 17 residues. With 5 bases removed from V and 0 bases from J, the gap between germline ends came to 16 bases. CDR3 sequence reads: CASSMSRGKTNTGELFF. The CDR3 bases are TGTGCCAGCAGTATGTCGAGGGGAAAAACGAACACCGGGGAGCTGTTTTTT.

This clonotype was counted ten times or more. This chain connects TRBV12-3 or TRBV12-4 to TRBJ2-7; 9 bases match TRBD1. The junction had 3 bases not matched to a gene; V was cut back by 5 bases and J by 10 bases. The CDR3 totals 11 residues. CDR3: CASSTGQGQYF. The CDR3, as DNA: TGTGCCAGCAGTACGGGACAGGGCCAGTACTTC.

This clonotype was picked up many times. The DNA for the CDR3 is TGTGCCAGCAGCCAAGTATTAGACGGCCAAGAGACCCAGTACTTC. It specifies CASSQVLDGQETQYF. The rearrangement joins TRBV3-1 to TRBJ2-5; no clear D. The germline V gene has CDR1 LGHDT and CDR2 YNNKEL (reference sequence). CDR3 length: 15 residues. V gave up 1 base and J gave up 1 base, with 10 bases separating them.

The gene calls are TRBV12-3 or TRBV12-4 and TRBJ1-2; a weak D match, TRBD1 (6 bases). The CDR3 length is 18 residues. Trimming removed 2 bases from V and 6 bases from J, with 25 bases in between. The CDR3, as DNA: TGTGCCAGCAGTTTATTTGTTAGTTTCACAGGGCGGTCCGATGGCTACACCTTC. It encodes CASSLFVSFTGRSDGYTF.

This chain uses TRBV6-1 with TRBJ2-7, with D tentatively TRBD2 (6 bases). The CDR3 runs to 16 residues. The V end was cut by 5 bases, the J end by 1 base, with 18 bases between. Germline CDR1 MNHNS, CDR2 SASEGT. CDR3 region: CASSPENFRGSYEQYF. The CDR3 nucleotides are TGTGCCAGCAGTCCCGAAAATTTCCGGGGGTCCTACGAGCAGTACTTC.

The chain has TRBV6-5 and TRBJ2-1; 9 bases match TRBD2. The CDR3 covers 15 residues. V was clipped by 2 bases and J by 4 bases; unmatched bases: 3. The germline V gene has CDR1 MNHEY and CDR2 SVGAGI. CDR3 DNA: TGTGCCAGCAGTTACGGGACTAGCAGATACAATGAGCAGTTCTTC. It specifies CASSYGTSRYNEQFF.

This clonotype was counted only a few times. The rearrangement links TRBV6-2 or TRBV6-3 to TRBJ2-5, with 8 bases identical to TRBD1. CDR1 is MNHEY and CDR2 is SVGEGT in the germline V gene. The junction had 9 bases not matched to a gene; V was cut back by 8 bases and J by 7 bases. The CDR3 length is 13 residues. The DNA of the CDR3 is TGTGCCAGCGGATCCTCAGGGACAGGGACCCAGTACTTC. Its translation: CASGSSGTGTQYF.

This clonotype was detected many times. This chain links TRBV6-4 with TRBJ2-7; D may be TRBD1 or TRBD2 (6 bases each). From germline, CDR1 is MRHNA and CDR2 SNTAGT. The CDR3 loop spans 15 amino acids. V dropped 0 bases and J dropped 6 bases, with 15 bases sitting between them. Here the CDR3 DNA reads TGTGCCAGCAGTGACTCTCCAGGGGAGGTTGGCGAGCAGTACTTC. It is translated as CASSDSPGEVGEQYF.

Of note for this clonotype: A read error may be the cause here, since a much bigger clone is one base away. This chain uses TRBV6-5 with TRBJ2-1; 8 positions agree with TRBD2. This CDR3 region has 17 residues. V trimming: 0 bases; J trimming: 6 bases; junction bases outside the gene matches: 10. The germline gives CDR1 MNHEY, CDR2 SVGAGI. The CDR3 nucleotides read TGTGCCAGCAGTTACTCGAGAGCGGGGGCGGTCTTCAATGAGCAGTTCTTC. It yields the protein CASSYSRAGAVFNEQFF.

In this sample, this clonotype turned up many times. This chain links TRBV13 with TRBJ2-1; no definite D call. The CDR3 spans 13 residues. In germline, CDR1 is PRHDT, CDR2 FYEKMQ (reference sequence). Trimming shortened V by 6 bases and J by 3 bases, and 9 bases separated the two germline ends. This CDR3 reads CASRESNYNEQFF. The CDR3 DNA reads TGTGCCAGCAGGGAATCCAACTACAATGAGCAGTTCTTC.

The chain links TRBV6-5 to TRBJ1-2, with D maybe TRBD1 (5 bases). Germline CDR1 is MNHEY and CDR2 is SVGAGI. This CDR3 has 15 amino acids. V lost 2 bases and J 3 bases, leaving 13 bases between the germline ends. The CDR3 sequence is CASSYLVEGYYGYTF. DNA of the CDR3: TGTGCCAGCAGTTACCTTGTAGAGGGGTACTATGGCTACACCTTC.

V and J are TRBV20-1 and TRBJ2-1, with 12 positions matching TRBD2. This CDR3 spans 15 amino acids. CDR1 and CDR2 from the germline V gene are DFQATT and SNEGSKA (reference sequence). V lost 0 bases to trimming and J lost 9 bases; unmatched junction nucleotides: 6. The chain's CDR3 is CSARDRTSGMSEQFF. The CDR3, as DNA: TGCAGTGCTAGAGATCGGACTAGCGGGATGAGTGAGCAGTTCTTC.

There are many counts of this clonotype. The rearrangement joins TRBV20-1 to TRBJ2-1; TRBD2 matches at 7 bases. Germline values: CDR1 DFQATT, CDR2 SNEGSKA (reference sequence). After removal of 1 base from V and 10 bases from J, the junction contained 10 bases not matched to a gene. The CDR3 has 14 residues. CDR3 nucleotide sequence: TGCAGTGCTAGAGTAAGCGCGCGGGAGCGAGAGCAGTTCTTC. Translated, it gives CSARVSAREREQFF.